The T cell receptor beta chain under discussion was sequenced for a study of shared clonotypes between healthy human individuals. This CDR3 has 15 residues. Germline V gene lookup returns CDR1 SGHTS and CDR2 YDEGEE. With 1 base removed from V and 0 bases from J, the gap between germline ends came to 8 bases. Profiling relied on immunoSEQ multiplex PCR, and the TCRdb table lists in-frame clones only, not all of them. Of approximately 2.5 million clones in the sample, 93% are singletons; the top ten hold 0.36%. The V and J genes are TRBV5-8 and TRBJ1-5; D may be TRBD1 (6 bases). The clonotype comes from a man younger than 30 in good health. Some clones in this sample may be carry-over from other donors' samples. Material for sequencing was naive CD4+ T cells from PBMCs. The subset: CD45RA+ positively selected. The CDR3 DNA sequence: TGTGCCAGCAGCTTGCGGGGGGCTAGCAATCAGCCCCAGCATTTT. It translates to CASSLRGASNQPQHF.